The TCR beta chain described here comes from a study of beta chain features in type 1 diabetes (dated by TCRdb to 2016 to 2019). About the study as a whole: Patients and healthy donors did not differ in mean age, gender distribution, total cell number or subset yield. A total of over 95,000,000 sorted cells were examined across all samples, and RNA yield correlated strongly with the number of cells per subset. In the study, TCRB repertoires of sorted circulating CD4+ T cell subsets from recently diagnosed type 1 diabetes patients were compared with those of matched healthy donors. Regulatory and stem cell-like memory subsets were isolated from only 8 patients and 8 healthy donors, whereas naive and central memory subsets came from all 28 donors. Study-wide findings and limitations: Type 1 diabetes patients showed a moderate but significant shortening of TCRB CDR3 length in all four CD4+ subsets. Because cDNA rather than genomic DNA was sequenced, highly expressing activated cells could have been over-represented, although no difference in activation and CD3 levels was found between groups. PCR might favor shorter templates, but patient and control samples were amplified and corrected together, so any skew would affect both groups equally. Naive, central memory and regulatory TCRB repertoires appeared more similar among patients than among healthy donors. At VDJ recombination sites, patients with type 1 diabetes made fewer insertions and deleted more nucleotides, a pattern implying thymic rearrangement abnormalities. Because the HLA sub-analyses included only small numbers of individuals, any influence of HLA type on TCRB rearrangement was left unresolved.

The High Capacity cDNA Reverse Transcription Kit was used to reverse transcribe all of the isolated RNA, meaning that expressed TCRB transcripts were what got sequenced. Deep immunoSEQ sequencing was applied to naive, central memory and regulatory T cell samples, giving an average of roughly 3.3 million total reads per sample. Sorted cells were lysed in RLT buffer, and RNA was extracted using DNase-treated RNeasy Micro or Mini kits according to cell number. Each cell subset was processed on its own to prevent cross-contamination, while patient and healthy donor samples were processed together. The immunoSEQ multiplex PCR was used to amplify TCRB sequences from cDNA, yielding 87-bp fragments that span the CDR3 region. The amplicons were sequenced using the Illumina HiSeq platform. Per the source publication's procedure: PCR bias was corrected computationally using synthetic template baselines, and reads within Hamming distance 2 were collapsed, with unmergeable singletons discarded. Reads were aligned to IMGT to assign V, D and J genes, CDR3 length, and insertions or deletions at six rearrangement sites. Within each subset, clonotype counts were normalized to sorted cell number, after which true diversity and Gini coefficients were computed with the tcR R package. The overlap coefficient, calculated on TCRB nucleotide sequences, was used to measure repertoire sharing. Out-of-frame TCRB sequences from naive cells were analyzed to stand in for the pre-selection repertoire. TCRdb mirrors the immuneACCESS table, restricted to in-frame sequences. Some clones are absent from its copies; in checked studies, under half trace to an unresolved V gene, and the reason for the others is unknown. The DNA gave D and trimming, while V, J and clone size come from that table. The sample table contains roughly 310,000 clones; only one count was recorded for approximately 9.9% of them. The biggest ten clones account for about 0.015% of the sample.

Each donor gave one peripheral blood draw, averaging about 100 mL, which was collected into heparinised tubes. A BD FACSAria II and a panel including CD45RO, CCR7, CD25, CD127, CD95 and CD27 were used to sort naive, central memory, regulatory and stem cell-like memory CD4+ T cells. Purity was above 95% for every sorted population. PBMCs were separated immediately by Lymphoprep density gradient centrifugation and were stained directly, without being cultured. Samples were stained and sorted in pairs, with one healthy donor and one patient per experiment, so that batch effects were minimized. This clone was picked up a small number of times. Its cognate antigen has yet to be identified. No base-level quality is on record; no much larger clone is a single base apart. From V the trimming removes 4 bases and from J it removes 8 bases, while the gene matches leave 8 bases of the junction unaccounted for. CDR1 SGHTA and CDR2 FQGTGA are derived from the germline V gene. From its cysteine to its phenylalanine, the CDR3 spans 16 amino acids. CDR3 DNA only is kept here, 48 bases in frame from base 1.

The material sequenced was naive CD4+ T cells from blood. The sample's cell subset or site label, decoded: true naive CD4+ T cells. The TCR was taken from a woman younger than 45 in good health. Recombination connected TRBV7-3 to TRBJ2-1; 13 of the junction bases match TRBD2. The CDR3 reads as follows: CASSSLGLAGEDEQFF. The DNA sequence is as follows: TGTGCCAGCAGCTCCTTAGGACTAGCGGGAGAGGATGAGCAGTTCTTC.